This T cell receptor (beta chain) was captured in a study of blood T cell repertoires in COVID-19. About the research overall: COVID-19 samples from acute and convalescent phases originated in the United States, Italy and Spain. PBMCs, B-cell-depleted T cells, or T cells provided the cDNA or gDNA that made up the material.

Original data processing: Amplification with reference gene primers provided the estimates of nucleated cell counts. Produced via immunoSEQ multiplex PCR; TCRdb's table is partial and in-frame only. The D gene and trimming were derived from the DNA, and the V and J assignments and clone size from that table. The sample includes about 270,000 clones, 81% of them seen just once. Germline V gives CDR1 LNHDA, CDR2 SQIVND (reference sequence). The ends were cut back, 5 bases at V and 2 bases at J, with 13 bases in the middle. This CDR3 has 15 residues. Sequences were obtained from peripheral blood. The V call is TRBV19, the J call TRBJ2-1, with D possibly being TRBD2 (5 bases). The sequence was collected from a woman in her sixties with active or convalescent COVID-19. The CDR3: CASSPEDSAYNEQFF. CDR3 nucleotide sequence: TGTGCCAGTAGTCCGGAGGATAGCGCCTACAATGAGCAGTTCTTC.